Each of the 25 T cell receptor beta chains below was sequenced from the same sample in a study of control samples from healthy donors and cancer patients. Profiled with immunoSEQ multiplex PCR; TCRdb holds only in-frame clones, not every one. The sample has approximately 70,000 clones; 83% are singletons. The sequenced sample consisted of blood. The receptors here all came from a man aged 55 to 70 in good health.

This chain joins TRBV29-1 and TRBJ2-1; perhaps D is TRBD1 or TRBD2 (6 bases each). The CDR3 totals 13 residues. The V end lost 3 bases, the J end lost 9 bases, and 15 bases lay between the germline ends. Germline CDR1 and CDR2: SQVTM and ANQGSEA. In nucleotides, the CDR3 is TGCAGCGTTGAGTCGATAGGGGGGAGTGAGCAGTTCTTC. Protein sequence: CSVESIGGSEQFF.

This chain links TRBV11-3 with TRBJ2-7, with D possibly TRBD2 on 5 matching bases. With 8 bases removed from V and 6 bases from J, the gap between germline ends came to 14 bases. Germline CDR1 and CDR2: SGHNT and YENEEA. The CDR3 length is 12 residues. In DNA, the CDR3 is TGTGCCAGCTCAAGCGGAAAATCCGAGCAGTACTTC. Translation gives CASSSGKSEQYF.

As DNA, the CDR3 is TGTGCCAGCAGCCAGAATCCGGGACTAGCGGGAGGGTTCTCCTACAATGAGCAGTTCTTC. This codes for CASSQNPGLAGGFSYNEQFF. The rearrangement links TRBV3-1 (or the pseudogene TRBV3-2) to TRBJ2-1, with TRBD2 matching 16 bases. There are 20 residues in the CDR3. J was trimmed by 0 bases and V by 3 bases; bases with no gene match: 8. Germline CDR1 and CDR2: LGHDT and YNNKEL (reference sequence).

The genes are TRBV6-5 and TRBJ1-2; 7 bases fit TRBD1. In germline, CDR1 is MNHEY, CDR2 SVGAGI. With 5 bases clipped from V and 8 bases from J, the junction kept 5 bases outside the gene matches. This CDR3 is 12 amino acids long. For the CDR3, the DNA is TGTGCCAGCAGTCCCGGGACAGAAGGCTACACCTTC. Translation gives CASSPGTEGYTF.

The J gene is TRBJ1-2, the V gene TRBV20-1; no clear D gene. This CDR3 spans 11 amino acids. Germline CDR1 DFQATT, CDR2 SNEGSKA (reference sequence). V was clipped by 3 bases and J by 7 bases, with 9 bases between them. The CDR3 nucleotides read TGCAGTGCTAGTTCCGGTTTTGGCTACACCTTC. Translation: CSASSGFGYTF.

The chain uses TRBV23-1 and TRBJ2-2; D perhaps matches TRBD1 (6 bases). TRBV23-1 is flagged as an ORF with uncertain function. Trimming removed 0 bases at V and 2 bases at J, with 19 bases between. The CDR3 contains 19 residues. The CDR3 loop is CASSQSIYQPGDNTGELFF. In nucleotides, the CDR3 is TGCGCCAGCAGTCAATCTATCTATCAACCAGGGGATAACACCGGGGAGCTGTTTTTT.

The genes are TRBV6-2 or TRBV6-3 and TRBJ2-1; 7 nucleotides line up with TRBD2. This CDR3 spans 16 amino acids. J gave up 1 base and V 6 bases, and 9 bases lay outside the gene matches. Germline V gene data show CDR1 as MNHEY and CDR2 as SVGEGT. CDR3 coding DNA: TGTGCCAGCAGCCCTCTGGCGGGAGCTTCCTACAATGAGCAGTTCTTC. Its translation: CASSPLAGASYNEQFF.

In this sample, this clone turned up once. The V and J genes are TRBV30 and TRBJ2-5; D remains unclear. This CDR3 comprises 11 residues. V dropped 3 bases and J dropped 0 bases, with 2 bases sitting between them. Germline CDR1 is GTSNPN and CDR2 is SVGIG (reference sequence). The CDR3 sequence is CAWRDQETQYF. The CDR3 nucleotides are TGTGCCTGGAGGGACCAAGAGACCCAGTACTTC.

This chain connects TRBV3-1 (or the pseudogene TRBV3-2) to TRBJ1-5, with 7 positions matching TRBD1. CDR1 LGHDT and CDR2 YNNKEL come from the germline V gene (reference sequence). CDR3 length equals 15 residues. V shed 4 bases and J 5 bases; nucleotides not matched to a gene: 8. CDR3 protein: CASSRSGTAHQPQHF. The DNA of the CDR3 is TGTGCCAGCAGCCGGTCCGGGACAGCACATCAGCCCCAGCATTTT.

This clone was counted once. The CDR3 is CSARALETQYF. The CDR3 coding sequence is TGCAGTGCTAGGGCTCTGGAGACCCAGTACTTC. The rearrangement joins TRBV20-1 to TRBJ2-5; unclear D gene. Germline CDR1 reads DFQATT; CDR2 reads SNEGSKA (reference sequence). The length of the CDR3 is 11 residues. Trimming removed 3 bases at V and 5 bases at J, with 7 bases between.

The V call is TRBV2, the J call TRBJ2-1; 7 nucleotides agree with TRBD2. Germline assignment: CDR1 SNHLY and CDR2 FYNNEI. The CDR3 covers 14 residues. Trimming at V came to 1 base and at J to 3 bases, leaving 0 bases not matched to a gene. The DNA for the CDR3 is TGTGCCAGCAGTGAAGGCGGGAGCTACAATGAGCAGTTCTTC. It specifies CASSEGGSYNEQFF.

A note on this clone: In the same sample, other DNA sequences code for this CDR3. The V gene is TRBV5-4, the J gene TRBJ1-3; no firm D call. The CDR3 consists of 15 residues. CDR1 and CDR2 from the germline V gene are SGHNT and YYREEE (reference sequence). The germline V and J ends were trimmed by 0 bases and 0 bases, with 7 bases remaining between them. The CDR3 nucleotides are TGTGCCAGCAGCTTGGCGGGCCGCTCTGGAAACACCATATATTTT. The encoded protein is CASSLAGRSGNTIYF. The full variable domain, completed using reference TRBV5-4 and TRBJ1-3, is ETGVTQSPTHLIKTRGQQVTLRCSSQSGHNTVSWYQQALGQGPQFIFQYYREEENGRGNFPPRFSGLQFPNYSSELNVNALELDDSALYLCASSLAGRSGNTIYFGEGSWLTVV.

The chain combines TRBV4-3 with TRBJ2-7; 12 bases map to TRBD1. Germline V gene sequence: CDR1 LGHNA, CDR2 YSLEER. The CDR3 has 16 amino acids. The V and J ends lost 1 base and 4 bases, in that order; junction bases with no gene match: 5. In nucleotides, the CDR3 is TGCGCCAGCAGCCAAGCTTGGGGACAGGGGGCGTACGAGCAGTACTTC. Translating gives CASSQAWGQGAYEQYF.

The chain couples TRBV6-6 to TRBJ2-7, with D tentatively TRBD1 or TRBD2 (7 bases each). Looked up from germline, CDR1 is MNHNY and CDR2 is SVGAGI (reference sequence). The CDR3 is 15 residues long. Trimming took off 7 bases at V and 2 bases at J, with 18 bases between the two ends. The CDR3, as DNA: TGTGCCAGCATCTCAGGGGGGGGACAGACCTACGAGCAGTACTTC. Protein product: CASISGGGQTYEQYF.

CDR3 in DNA: TGTGCCAGCAGTGGGGGACATAGGGAGCTGTTTTTT. This translates into CASSGGHRELFF. The V gene is TRBV25-1, the J gene TRBJ2-2, with TRBD1 as a possible D gene (6 bases). The CDR3 loop spans 12 amino acids. Trimming took 4 bases from V and 9 from J, leaving 9 bases between them. Germline-derived CDR1 and CDR2 are MGHDK and SYGVNS.

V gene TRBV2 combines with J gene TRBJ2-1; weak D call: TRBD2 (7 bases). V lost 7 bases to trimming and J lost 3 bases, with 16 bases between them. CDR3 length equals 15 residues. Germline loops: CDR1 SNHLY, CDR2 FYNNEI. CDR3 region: CASTKGGAYYNEQFF. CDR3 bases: TGTGCCAGCACCAAAGGGGGGGCTTACTACAATGAGCAGTTCTTC.

The CDR3 nucleotides read TGTGCCAGCGGAGTTATGGAGGGACGGTACAATGAGCAGTTCTTC. It encodes CASGVMEGRYNEQFF. This sequence joins TRBV9 and TRBJ2-1; D is possibly TRBD2 (6 bases). This CDR3 has 15 residues. Germline CDR1 reads SGDLS; CDR2 reads YYNGEE. The V and J ends lost 7 bases and 4 bases respectively, with 18 bases between them.

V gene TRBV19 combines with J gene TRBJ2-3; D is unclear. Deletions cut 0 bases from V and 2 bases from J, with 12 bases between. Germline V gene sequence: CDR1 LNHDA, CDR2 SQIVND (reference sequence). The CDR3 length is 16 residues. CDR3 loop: CASSIDLDSPTDTQYF. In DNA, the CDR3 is TGTGCCAGTAGTATAGATCTTGACTCCCCCACAGATACGCAGTATTTT.

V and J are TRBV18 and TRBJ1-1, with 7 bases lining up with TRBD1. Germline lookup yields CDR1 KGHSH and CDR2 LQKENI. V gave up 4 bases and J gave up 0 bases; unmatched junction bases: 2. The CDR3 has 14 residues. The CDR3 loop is CASSRDRLNTEAFF. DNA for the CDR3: TGTGCCAGCTCACGGGACAGACTGAACACTGAAGCTTTCTTT. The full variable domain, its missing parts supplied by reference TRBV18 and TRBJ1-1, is NAGVMQNPRHLVRRRGQEARLRCSPMKGHSHVYWYRQLPEEGLKFMVYLQKENIIDESGMPKERFSAEFPKEGPSILRIQQVVRGDSAAYFCASSRDRLNTEAFFGQGTRLTVV.

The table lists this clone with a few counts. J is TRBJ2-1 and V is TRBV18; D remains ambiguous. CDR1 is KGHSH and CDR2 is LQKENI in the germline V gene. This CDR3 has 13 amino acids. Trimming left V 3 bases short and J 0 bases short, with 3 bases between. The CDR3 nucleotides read TGTGCCAGCTCACCTCTCTCCTACAATGAGCAGTTCTTC. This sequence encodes CASSPLSYNEQFF.

As DNA, the CDR3 is TGTGCCAGCAGTTTAGGACAGGGGGCCTCCTACGAGCAGTACTTC. Encoded protein: CASSLGQGASYEQYF. V gene TRBV27 combines with J gene TRBJ2-7; 11 nucleotides align to TRBD1. Germline CDR1 MNHEY, CDR2 SMNVEV (reference sequence). The CDR3 length is 15 residues. V was pared by 2 bases and J by 0 bases, with 0 bases of the junction left unmatched.

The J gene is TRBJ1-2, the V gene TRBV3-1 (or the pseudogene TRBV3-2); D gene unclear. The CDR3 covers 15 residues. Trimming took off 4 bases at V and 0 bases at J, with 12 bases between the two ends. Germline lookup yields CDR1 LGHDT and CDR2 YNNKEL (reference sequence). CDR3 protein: CASSRTDGANYGYTF. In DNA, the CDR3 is TGTGCCAGCAGCCGAACGGACGGAGCTAACTATGGCTACACCTTC.

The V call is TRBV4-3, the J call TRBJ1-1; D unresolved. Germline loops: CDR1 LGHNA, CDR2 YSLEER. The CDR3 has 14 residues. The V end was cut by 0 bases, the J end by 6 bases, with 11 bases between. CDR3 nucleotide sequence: TGCGCCAGCAGCCAAGAAAGGGTTAGCTCTGAAGCTTTCTTT. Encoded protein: CASSQERVSSEAFF.

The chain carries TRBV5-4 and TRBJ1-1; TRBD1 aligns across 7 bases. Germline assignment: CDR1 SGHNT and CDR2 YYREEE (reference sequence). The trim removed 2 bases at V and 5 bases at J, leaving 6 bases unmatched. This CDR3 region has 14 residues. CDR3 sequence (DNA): TGTGCCAGCAGCTTTACAGGGGTTGGGACTGAAGCTTTCTTT. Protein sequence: CASSFTGVGTEAFF.

This CDR3 is CASSYGTGGDGYTF. The CDR3, as DNA: TGTGCCAGCAGCTACGGGACAGGGGGGGACGGCTACACCTTC. This sequence joins TRBV7-9 and TRBJ1-2; 11 bases match TRBD1. This CDR3 is 14 amino acids long. CDR1 is SEHNR, CDR2 FQNEAQ, per germline (reference sequence). With 4 bases clipped from V and 8 bases from J, the junction kept 6 bases outside the gene matches.